The 2 T cell receptor beta chains reported below all come from one sample, sequenced in a study of shared clonotypes between healthy human individuals. TCRdb's table, derived via immunoSEQ multiplex PCR, lists solely in-frame clones and lacks some. The sample lists about 2.5 million clones, about 90% occurring once. Sample: naive CD4+ T cells from PBMCs. Noted subset: CD45RA+ positively selected. Receptor source: a young man in good health. Some clones in this sample may be carry-over from other donors' samples.

V is TRBV5-1 and J is TRBJ2-5; possibly TRBD2 for D (6 bases). V lost 4 bases, J lost 4 bases, and 14 bases lay in between. The CDR3 covers 14 residues. The germline gives CDR1 SGHRS, CDR2 YFSETQ. The CDR3 loop is CASSEEGRRETQYF. CDR3 DNA sequence: TGCGCCAGCAGCGAGGAGGGGCGGAGAGAGACCCAGTACTTC.

The V gene is TRBV27, the J gene TRBJ1-3; 8 bases match TRBD1. The J segment lost 8 bases and the V segment lost 2 bases, leaving 5 bases of the junction unmatched. Germline loops: CDR1 MNHEY, CDR2 SMNVEV (reference sequence). The CDR3 totals 14 residues. DNA of the CDR3: TGTGCCAGCAGTTTACGGACAGGGTTTGACACCATATATTTT. Translating it yields CASSLRTGFDTIYF.